This TCR beta chain was recovered during a study of shared clonotypes between healthy human individuals. V shed 2 bases, J shed 5 bases, and the junction held 2 bases outside the gene matches. Germline V CDR1 and CDR2: MNHEY, SVGAGI. CDR3 length equals 14 residues. Using immunoSEQ multiplex PCR, the repertoire was profiled, and TCRdb retains in-frame clones only, with some absent. The data contain 2,100,000 or so clones, approximately 94% of them singletons. The source of this sequence is a man aged 18 to 29 in good health. Sequencing used naive CD4+ T cells sorted from blood. Subset noted: CD45RA+ positively selected. This chain links TRBV6-5 with TRBJ1-1; TRBD1 aligns across 10 bases. The CDR3 DNA sequence: TGTGCCAGCAGTTACGGGACAGGGGCTACTGAAGCTTTCTTT. Translation: CASSYGTGATEAFF.